Below are 11 T cell receptor beta chains sequenced from a single sample in a study of beta chain features in type 1 diabetes. Points from the study as a whole: Type 1 diabetes patients had TCRB CDR3s that were shorter (moderately but significantly so) in all four CD4+ subsets.

Antigen specificity for these receptors is unknown. The authors reverse transcribed all of the isolated RNA, so sequencing captured expressed TCRB transcripts. Assay: immunoSEQ multiplex PCR; the TCRdb copy retains only in-frame clones and omits some. The sample has 310,000 or so clones, approximately 15% seen once. Sequenced sample: naive CD4+ T cells from blood. The source of these receptors is a man aged 18-30 years with type 1 diabetes.

The table lists this clone with a few counts. Other DNA sequences from this sample encode an identical CDR3 as well. The CDR3 bases are TGTGCCAGCAGCTTAGTCGGGGATCAGCCCCAGCATTTT. This sequence encodes CASSLVGDQPQHF. The V gene is TRBV7-2, the J gene TRBJ1-5; D not resolved. From germline, CDR1 is SGHTA and CDR2 FQGNSA. The length of the CDR3 is 13 residues. Trimming removed 1 base at V and 5 bases at J, with 6 bases between.

The V call is TRBV5-1, the J call TRBJ2-7; perhaps TRBD1 as D (5 bases). This CDR3 has 14 amino acids. Germline CDR1 and CDR2: SGHRS and YFSETQ. V was cut by 4 bases and J by 3 bases, with 14 bases left in between. This CDR3 reads CASSQRRQNYEQYF. CDR3 bases: TGCGCCAGCAGCCAACGAAGACAGAACTACGAGCAGTACTTC.

J is TRBJ1-5 and V is TRBV6-5, with D perhaps matching TRBD1 (5 bases). Germline lookup yields CDR1 MNHEY and CDR2 SVGAGI. Trimming left V 0 bases short and J 3 bases short, with 9 bases between. The CDR3 has 15 amino acids. CDR3 in DNA: TGTGCCAGCAGTTACTCGGCAGGGTACAATCAGCCCCAGCATTTT. It is translated as CASSYSAGYNQPQHF.

Points on this clone: The same CDR3 is also encoded by other DNA sequences in this sample. V gene TRBV7-9 combines with J gene TRBJ2-5; no clear D. Germline V gene sequence: CDR1 SEHNR, CDR2 FQNEAQ (reference sequence). V lost 4 bases and J 4 bases, leaving 4 bases between the germline ends. The CDR3 has 11 amino acids. CDR3 sequence reads: CASSSRETQYF. The CDR3 nucleotides are TGTGCCAGCAGCTCGAGAGAGACCCAGTACTTC.

The chain couples TRBV29-1 to TRBJ1-2; TRBD1 aligns across 8 bases. Germline V gene data show CDR1 as SQVTM and CDR2 as ANQGSEA. Trimming cost V 8 bases and J 3 bases; bases outside gene matches: 8. This CDR3 is built from 13 residues. CDR3 nucleotides: TGCAGCATTCACAGGGGGAGGGACTATGGCTACACCTTC. It translates to CSIHRGRDYGYTF.

This clone was picked up a small number of times. The chain is built from TRBV5-6 and TRBJ2-7; D is possibly TRBD1 (6 bases). The CDR3 totals 14 residues. Germline V gene data show CDR1 as SGHDT and CDR2 as YYEEEE. V was clipped by 5 bases and J by 1 base, with 13 bases between them. The CDR3 sequence is CASRGQGQSYEQYF. CDR3 nucleotide sequence: TGTGCCAGCAGGGGGCAGGGGCAATCCTACGAGCAGTACTTC. Variable domain in full (rest from reference TRBV5-6 and TRBJ2-7): DAGVTQSPTHLIKTRGQQVTLRCSPKSGHDTVSWYQQALGQGPQFIFQYYEEEERQRGNFPDRFSGHQFPNYSSELNVNALLLGDSALYLCASRGQGQSYEQYFGPGTRLTVT.

The table lists this clone with a few counts. The gene calls are TRBV2 and TRBJ1-2; 10 nucleotides agree with TRBD1. CDR3 length: 16 residues. Germline V gene sequence: CDR1 SNHLY, CDR2 FYNNEI. J gave up 5 bases and V 9 bases, and 15 bases lay outside the gene matches. The CDR3 coding sequence is TGTGCCAGAGACTCGGACAGGGGGAAGACCGGGTATGGCTACACCTTC. The encoded protein is CARDSDRGKTGYGYTF.

This clone was observed a few times. The chain combines TRBV9 with TRBJ2-3; perhaps TRBD2 as D (6 bases). In germline, CDR1 is SGDLS, CDR2 YYNGEE. This CDR3 has 15 amino acids. Trimming removed 6 bases from V and 0 bases from J, with 14 bases in between. DNA of the CDR3: TGTGCCAGCAAGGCCGGGGGACTGAGCACAGATACGCAGTATTTT. Translating it yields CASKAGGLSTDTQYF.

This chain connects TRBV11-3 to TRBJ2-7, with 7 bases identical to TRBD1. Germline V lookup: CDR1 SGHNT, CDR2 YENEEA. Losses at the gene ends were 5 bases for V and 3 bases for J; bases not matched to a gene: 4. CDR3 length: 13 residues. CDR3 DNA: TGTGCCAGCAGCCCCGGACAGGACTACGAGCAGTACTTC. It specifies CASSPGQDYEQYF.

This clone showed up just a few times. Within the sample, other DNA sequences also encode this same CDR3. The genes are TRBV7-9 and TRBJ1-2, with D tentatively TRBD1 (5 bases). The germline CDR1 and CDR2 sequences are SEHNR and FQNEAQ (reference sequence). Deletions cut 1 base from V and 1 base from J, with 7 bases between. The CDR3 length is 14 residues. CDR3 sequence reads: CASSLGQSNYGYTF. CDR3 DNA sequence: TGTGCCAGCAGCTTAGGACAGAGTAACTATGGCTACACCTTC.

This chain links TRBV5-1 with TRBJ2-3; 7 bases agree with TRBD2. V was clipped by 5 bases and J by 6 bases; unmatched bases: 12. Germline values: CDR1 SGHRS, CDR2 YFSETQ. The CDR3 length is 15 residues. CDR3 sequence (DNA): TGCGCCAGCAGTCCCTCGGGTCCCGGGAGGGATACGCAGTATTTT. It is translated as CASSPSGPGRDTQYF.